These T cell receptor beta chains were read from a single sample in a study of TIL therapy for anti-PD-1-resistant metastatic lung cancer. TCRdb keeps only in-frame clones here, not all; method: immunoSEQ multiplex PCR. The profile shows around 100,000 clones, just over 65% of them singletons. The specimen comprised tumor tissue, sampled at baseline. These receptors were obtained from a person aged 25-79 years with non-small cell lung cancer. Both conserved end residues are part of each CDR3. Fields, in order: J gene, V gene, CDR3 protein.

J: TRBJ1-2; V: TRBV28; CDR3: CASFDRDYGYTF
J: TRBJ1-4; V: TRBV18; CDR3: CASSPERYGKLFF
J: TRBJ2-5; V: TRBV7-2; CDR3: CASSRDRTQETQYF
J: TRBJ2-1; V: TRBV21-1; CDR3: CASSKGIAGGFNEQFF
J: TRBJ2-1; V: TRBV6-5; CDR3: CASSLSGSINEQFF
J: TRBJ2-2; V: TRBV18; CDR3: CASSPGLAGTNTGELFF
J: TRBJ2-7; V: TRBV3-1/TRBV3-2; CDR3: CASSGGGMNEQYF
J: TRBJ2-5; V: TRBV10-3; CDR3: CAISGGQETQYF
J: TRBJ1-5; V: TRBV28; CDR3: CASSSPYRGNQPQHF
J: TRBJ2-3; V: TRBV6-4; CDR3: CASSDSWGDTQYF
J: TRBJ2-7; V: TRBV10-3; CDR3: CATQDQGYYEQYF
J: TRBJ1-1; V: TRBV6-6; CDR3: CASSHAWNTEAFF
J: TRBJ1-3; V: TRBV7-2; CDR3: CASSLLSQGRSRNTIYF
J: TRBJ2-1; V: TRBV28; CDR3: CASIGGGSDEQFF
J: TRBJ1-5; V: TRBV19; CDR3: CASSTQGGGGNQPQHF
J: TRBJ2-7; V: TRBV24-1; CDR3: CATSDQWAGEQYF
J: TRBJ2-7; V: TRBV28; CDR3: CASRPSIGLAAPYEQYF
J: TRBJ1-4; V: TRBV28; CDR3: CASTQGQEKLFF
J: TRBJ2-1; V: TRBV14; CDR3: CASSQDLGPLAYNEQFF
J: TRBJ2-7; V: TRBV9; CDR3: CASSEGLAGGGYEQYF
J: TRBJ2-7; V: TRBV19; CDR3: CASSSKQGAREQYF
J: TRBJ2-1; V: TRBV7-3; CDR3: CASSPNGNNEQFF
J: TRBJ2-7; V: TRBV4-2; CDR3: CASSLGTPPYEQYF
J: TRBJ2-2; V: TRBV7-2; CDR3: CASSLVASGGPDTGELFF
J: TRBJ2-4; V: TRBV7-8; CDR3: CASSWGTQMKNIQYF
J: TRBJ2-1; V: TRBV15; CDR3: CATSRDLTVGQFF
J: TRBJ2-7; V: TRBV5-1; CDR3: CASSEAGTGGSYEQYF
J: TRBJ2-1; V: TRBV5-1; CDR3: CASSKDSHSYNEQFF
J: TRBJ1-2; V: TRBV7-2; CDR3: CASSGSGQGGEGYTF
J: TRBJ1-5; V: TRBV7-8; CDR3: CASSLAAQPQHF
J: TRBJ1-5; V: TRBV27; CDR3: CASSLTGRNQPQHF